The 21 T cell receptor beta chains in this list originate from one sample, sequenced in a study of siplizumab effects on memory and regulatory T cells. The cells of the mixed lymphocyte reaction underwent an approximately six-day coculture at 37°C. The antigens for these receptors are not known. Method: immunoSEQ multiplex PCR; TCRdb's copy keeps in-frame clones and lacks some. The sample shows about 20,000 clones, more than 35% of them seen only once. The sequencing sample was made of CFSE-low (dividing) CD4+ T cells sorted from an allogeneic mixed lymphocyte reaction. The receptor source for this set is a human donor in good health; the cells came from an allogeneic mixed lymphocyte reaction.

CDR3 sequence (DNA): TGTGCCATCAGTGAGGGGGCAGTCGAAAAACTGTTTTTT. Translating it yields CAISEGAVEKLFF. The chain employs TRBV10-3 and TRBJ1-4, with D possibly TRBD1 on 5 matching bases. The V and J ends lost 2 bases and 8 bases respectively, with 9 bases between them. There are 13 residues in the CDR3. Germline V gene sequence: CDR1 ENHRY, CDR2 SYGVKD.

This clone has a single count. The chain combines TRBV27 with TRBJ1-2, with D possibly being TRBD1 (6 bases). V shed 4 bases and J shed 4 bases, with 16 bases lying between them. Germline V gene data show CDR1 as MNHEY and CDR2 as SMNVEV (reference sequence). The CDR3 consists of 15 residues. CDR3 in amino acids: CASSSRFTGTYGYTF. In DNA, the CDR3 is TGTGCCAGCAGTTCCCGCTTTACAGGGACCTATGGCTACACCTTC.

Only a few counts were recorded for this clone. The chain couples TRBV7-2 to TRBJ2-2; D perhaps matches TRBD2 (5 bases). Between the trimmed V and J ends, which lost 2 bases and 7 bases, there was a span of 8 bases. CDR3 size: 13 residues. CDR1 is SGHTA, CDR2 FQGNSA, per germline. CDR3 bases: TGTGCCAGCAGCTTAAGGGCGGGCGGGGAGCTGTTTTTT. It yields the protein CASSLRAGGELFF.

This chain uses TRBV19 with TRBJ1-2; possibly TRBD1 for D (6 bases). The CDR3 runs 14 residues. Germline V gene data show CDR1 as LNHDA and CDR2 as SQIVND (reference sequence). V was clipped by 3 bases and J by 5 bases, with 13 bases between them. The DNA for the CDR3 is TGTGCCAGTAGTATCAGGGGTGACTCTTATGGCTACACCTTC. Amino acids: CASSIRGDSYGYTF.

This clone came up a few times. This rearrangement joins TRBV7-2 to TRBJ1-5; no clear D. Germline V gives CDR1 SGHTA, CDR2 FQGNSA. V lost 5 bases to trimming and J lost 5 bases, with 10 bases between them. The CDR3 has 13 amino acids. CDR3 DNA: TGTGCCAGCAGCCGGACGGACGATCAGCCCCAGCATTTT. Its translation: CASSRTDDQPQHF.

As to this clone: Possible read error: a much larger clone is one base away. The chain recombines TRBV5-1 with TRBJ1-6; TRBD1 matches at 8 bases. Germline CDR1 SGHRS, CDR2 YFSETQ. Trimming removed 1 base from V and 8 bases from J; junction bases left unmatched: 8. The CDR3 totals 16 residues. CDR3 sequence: CASSLPQGALYSPLHF. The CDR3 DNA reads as TGCGCCAGCAGCTTGCCTCAGGGGGCTTTGTATTCACCCCTCCACTTT.

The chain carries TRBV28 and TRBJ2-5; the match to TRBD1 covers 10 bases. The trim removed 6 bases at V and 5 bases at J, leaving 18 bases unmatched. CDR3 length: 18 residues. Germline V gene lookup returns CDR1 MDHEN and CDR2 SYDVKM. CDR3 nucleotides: TGTGCCAGCAGCGCGTACCTAGGGACAGGGGTTCAGGGGGAGACCCAGTACTTC. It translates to CASSAYLGTGVQGETQYF.

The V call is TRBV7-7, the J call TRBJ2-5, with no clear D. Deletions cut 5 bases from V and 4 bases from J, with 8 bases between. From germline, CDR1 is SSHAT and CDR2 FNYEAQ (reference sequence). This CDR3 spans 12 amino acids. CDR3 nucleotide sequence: TGTGCCAGCAGCCCACCGGGAGAGACCCAGTACTTC. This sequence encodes CASSPPGETQYF.

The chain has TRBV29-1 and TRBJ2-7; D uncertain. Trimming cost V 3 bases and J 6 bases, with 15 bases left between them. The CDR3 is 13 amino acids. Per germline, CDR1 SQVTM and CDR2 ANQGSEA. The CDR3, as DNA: TGCAGCGTTGACGAAAATCAGATGAGCGAGCAGTACTTC. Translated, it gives CSVDENQMSEQYF.

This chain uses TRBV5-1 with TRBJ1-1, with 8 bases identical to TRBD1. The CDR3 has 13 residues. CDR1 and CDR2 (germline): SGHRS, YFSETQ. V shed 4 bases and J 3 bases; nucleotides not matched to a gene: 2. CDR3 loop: CASSLTGDTEAFF. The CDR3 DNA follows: TGCGCCAGCAGCCTGACAGGGGACACTGAAGCTTTCTTT.

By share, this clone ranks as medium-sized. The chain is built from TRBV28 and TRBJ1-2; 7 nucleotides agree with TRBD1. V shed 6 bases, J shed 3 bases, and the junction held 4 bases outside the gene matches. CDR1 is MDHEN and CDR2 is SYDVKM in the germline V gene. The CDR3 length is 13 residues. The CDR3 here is CASRLQGDYGYTF. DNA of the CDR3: TGTGCCAGCAGGCTTCAGGGGGACTATGGCTACACCTTC.

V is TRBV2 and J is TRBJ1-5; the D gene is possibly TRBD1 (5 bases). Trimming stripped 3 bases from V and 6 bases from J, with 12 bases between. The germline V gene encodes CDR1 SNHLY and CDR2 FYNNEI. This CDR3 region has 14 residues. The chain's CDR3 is CASSDSPGGQPQHF. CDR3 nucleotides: TGTGCCAGCAGTGACAGCCCCGGGGGTCAGCCCCAGCATTTT. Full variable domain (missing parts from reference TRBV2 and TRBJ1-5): EPEVTQTPSHQVTQMGQEVILRCVPISNHLYFYWYRQILGQKVEFLVSFYNNEISEKSEIFDDQFSVERPDGSNFTLKIRSTKLEDSAMYFCASSDSPGGQPQHFGDGTRLSIL.

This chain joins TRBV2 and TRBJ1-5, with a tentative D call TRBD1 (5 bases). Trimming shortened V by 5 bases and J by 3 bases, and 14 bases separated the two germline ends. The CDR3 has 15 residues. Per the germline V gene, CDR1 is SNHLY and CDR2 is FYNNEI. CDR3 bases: TGTGCCAGCAGTAACCCGGGGACGTACAATCAGCCCCAGCATTTT. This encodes CASSNPGTYNQPQHF.

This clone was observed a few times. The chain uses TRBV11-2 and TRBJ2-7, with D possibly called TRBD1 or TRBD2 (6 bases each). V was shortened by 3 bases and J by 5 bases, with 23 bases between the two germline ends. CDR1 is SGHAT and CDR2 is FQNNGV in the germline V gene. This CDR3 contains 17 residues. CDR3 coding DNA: TGTGCCAGCAGCTTCGGCGGTGGGGCTGGGGGGCCAAACGAGCAGTACTTC. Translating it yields CASSFGGGAGGPNEQYF.

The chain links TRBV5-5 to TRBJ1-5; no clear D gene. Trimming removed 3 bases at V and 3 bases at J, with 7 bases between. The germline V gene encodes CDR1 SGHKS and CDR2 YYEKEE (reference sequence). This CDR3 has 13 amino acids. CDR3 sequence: CASSWTDNQPQHF. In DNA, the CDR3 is TGTGCCAGCAGCTGGACTGACAATCAGCCCCAGCATTTT. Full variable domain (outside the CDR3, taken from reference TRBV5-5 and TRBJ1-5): DAGVTQSPTHLIKTRGQQVTLRCSPISGHKSVSWYQQVLGQGPQFIFQYYEKEERGRGNFPDRFSARQFPNYSSELNVNALLLGDSALYLCASSWTDNQPQHFGDGTRLSIL.

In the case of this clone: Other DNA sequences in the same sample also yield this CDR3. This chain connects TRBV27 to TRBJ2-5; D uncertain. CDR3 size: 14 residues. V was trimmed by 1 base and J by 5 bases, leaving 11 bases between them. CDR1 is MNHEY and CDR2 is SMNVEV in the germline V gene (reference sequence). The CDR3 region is CASSLWGTQETQYF. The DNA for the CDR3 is TGTGCCAGCAGTTTATGGGGTACGCAGGAGACCCAGTACTTC.

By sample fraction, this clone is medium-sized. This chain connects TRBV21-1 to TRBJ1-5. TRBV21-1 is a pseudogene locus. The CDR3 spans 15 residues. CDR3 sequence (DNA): TGTGCCAGCAGCAAAAACCCGCTGCACAATCAGCCCCAGCATTTT. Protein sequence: CASSKNPLHNQPQHF.

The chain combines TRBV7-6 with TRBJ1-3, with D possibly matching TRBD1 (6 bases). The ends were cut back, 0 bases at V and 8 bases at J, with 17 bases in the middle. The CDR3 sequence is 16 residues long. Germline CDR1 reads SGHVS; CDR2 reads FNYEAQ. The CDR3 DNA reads TGTGCCAGCAGCTTAGCCGGGGGGCGCTTATTCGACACCATATATTTT. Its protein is CASSLAGGRLFDTIYF. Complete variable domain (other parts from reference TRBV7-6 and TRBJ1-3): GAGVSQSPRYKVTKRGQDVALRCDPISGHVSLYWYRQALGQGPEFLTYFNYEAQQDKSGLPNDRFSAERPEGSISTLTIQRTEQRDSAMYRCASSLAGGRLFDTIYFGEGSWLTVV.

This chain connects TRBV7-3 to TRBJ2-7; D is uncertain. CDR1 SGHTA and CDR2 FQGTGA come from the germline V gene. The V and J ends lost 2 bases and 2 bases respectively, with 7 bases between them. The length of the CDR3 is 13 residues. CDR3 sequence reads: CASSLVRTYEQYF. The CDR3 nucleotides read TGTGCCAGCAGCTTAGTCAGGACCTACGAGCAGTACTTC.

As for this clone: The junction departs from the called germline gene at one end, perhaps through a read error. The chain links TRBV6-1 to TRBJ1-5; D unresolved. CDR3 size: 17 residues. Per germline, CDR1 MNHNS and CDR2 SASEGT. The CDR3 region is CAISDGLGRNSNQPQHF. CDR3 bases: TGTGCCATCAGTGACGGTTTGGGGAGAAATAGCAATCAGCCCCAGCATTTT.

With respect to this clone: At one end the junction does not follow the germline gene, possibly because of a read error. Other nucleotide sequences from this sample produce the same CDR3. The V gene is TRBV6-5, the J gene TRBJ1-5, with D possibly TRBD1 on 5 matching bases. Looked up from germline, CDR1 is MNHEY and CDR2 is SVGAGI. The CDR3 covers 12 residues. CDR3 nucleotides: TGTGCTAGCAGGGATGGGAATCAGCCCCAGCATTTT. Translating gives CASRDGNQPQHF.